What follows are 27 T cell receptor beta chains derived from one specimen sequenced in a study of glioma-infiltrating T cells after dendritic cell vaccination. Only in-frame clones appear in the TCRdb table, and some are missing; sequencing was by immunoSEQ multiplex PCR. The sample records some 100,000 clones, around 80% being singletons. Sequencing used blood, obtained before dendritic cell vaccination. Receptors originate from a human donor with glioblastoma.

This clone has a single count. V is TRBV2 and J is TRBJ2-2, with TRBD2 as a possible D gene (6 bases). Germline V gives CDR1 SNHLY, CDR2 FYNNEI. The ends were cut back, 3 bases at V and 1 base at J, with 15 bases in the middle. The CDR3 spans 17 residues. The CDR3 sequence: CASSEALGGRNTGELFF. In nucleotides, the CDR3 is TGTGCCAGCAGTGAGGCGCTTGGGGGGAGGAACACCGGGGAGCTGTTTTTT.

A word on this clone: Within the sample, other DNA sequences also encode this same CDR3. The V gene is TRBV19, the J gene TRBJ2-3; 7 nucleotides line up with TRBD1. Germline loops: CDR1 LNHDA, CDR2 SQIVND (reference sequence). The CDR3 runs 15 residues. V was clipped by 3 bases and J by 0 bases; unmatched bases: 3. The CDR3 DNA is TGTGCCAGTAGTATTATGGGACAGAGCACAGATACGCAGTATTTT. As protein: CASSIMGQSTDTQYF.

The chain combines TRBV10-2 with TRBJ1-4, with 7 bases matching TRBD1. V shed 6 bases and J 4 bases; nucleotides not matched to a gene: 5. CDR1 is WSHSY and CDR2 is SAAADI in the germline V gene. The CDR3 sequence is 14 residues long. CDR3 amino acids: CASRAGQINEKLFF. In DNA form, the CDR3 reads TGCGCCAGCAGGGCGGGACAGATTAATGAAAAACTGTTTTTT.

Here the CDR3 DNA reads TGCGCCAGCAGCCATACAGGGGCGAACACTGAAGCTTTCTTT. Translated: CASSHTGANTEAFF. This chain links TRBV4-1 with TRBJ1-1; 7 nucleotides align to TRBD1. V trimming: 3 bases; J trimming: 1 base; junction bases outside the gene matches: 2. This CDR3 spans 14 amino acids. The germline CDR1 and CDR2 sequences are MGHRA and YSYEKL.

The V call is TRBV5-1, the J call TRBJ1-2; 9 bases map to TRBD1. The CDR3 consists of 16 residues. The trim removed 4 bases at V and 2 bases at J, leaving 9 bases unmatched. CDR1 SGHRS and CDR2 YFSETQ come from the germline V gene. The chain's CDR3 is CASSQNPGQGNYGYTF. The CDR3 bases are TGCGCCAGCAGCCAAAACCCGGGACAGGGAAACTATGGCTACACCTTC.

The rearrangement uses TRBV29-1 and TRBJ2-7; TRBD2 aligns across 7 bases. Per germline, CDR1 SQVTM and CDR2 ANQGSEA. Germline trimming cut 1 base from V and 3 bases from J; bases unmatched to any gene: 3. The CDR3 is 13 amino acids. The CDR3, as DNA: TGCAGCGTTGAAGGGGGAGGGAACTACGAGCAGTACTTC. This codes for CSVEGGGNYEQYF.

The V call is TRBV6-1, the J call TRBJ2-1, with unresolved D. The CDR3 length is 15 residues. Trimming took 0 bases from V and 9 from J, leaving 15 bases between them. Per the germline V gene, CDR1 is MNHNS and CDR2 is SASEGT. As DNA, the CDR3 is TGTGCCAGCAGTGAAGCGCAAGTCACGAGCGCTGAGCAGTTCTTC. This gives the protein CASSEAQVTSAEQFF.

This clone was counted ten times or more. The chain employs TRBV6-1 and TRBJ2-5; 8 positions agree with TRBD1. The CDR3 extends over 15 amino acids. V lost 2 bases and J lost 3; bases outside the gene matches: 5. The V gene's germline CDR1 is MNHNS and CDR2 SASEGT. The CDR3 protein is CASSEQSGGEETQYF. Here the CDR3 DNA reads TGTGCCAGCAGTGAACAATCAGGGGGCGAAGAGACCCAGTACTTC.

This chain links TRBV9 with TRBJ1-3; D gene ambiguous. The CDR3 spans 15 residues. V was trimmed by 0 bases and J by 4 bases, leaving 11 bases between them. CDR1 and CDR2 (germline): SGDLS, YYNGEE. The DNA for the CDR3 is TGTGCCAGCAGCGTAGTAGAGGGCCCCGGAAACACCATATATTTT. This sequence encodes CASSVVEGPGNTIYF.

The rearrangement links TRBV6-1 to TRBJ1-5, with TRBD1 matching over 8 bases. V lost 4 bases, J lost 0 bases, and 2 bases stayed unmatched. Germline CDR1 MNHNS, CDR2 SASEGT. The CDR3 totals 15 residues. The CDR3 DNA sequence: TGTGCCAGCAGTGTGACAGGGGATAGCAATCAGCCCCAGCATTTT. Its protein product is CASSVTGDSNQPQHF.

The V and J genes are TRBV5-1 and TRBJ2-2, with D maybe TRBD2 (5 bases). CDR1 and CDR2 (germline): SGHRS, YFSETQ. The ends were cut back, 4 bases at V and 1 base at J, with 11 bases in the middle. This CDR3 is built from 15 residues. This chain's CDR3 is CASSEIEGNTGELFF. In nucleotides, the CDR3 is TGCGCCAGCAGCGAGATAGAGGGGAACACCGGGGAGCTGTTTTTT.

This clone was picked up one time. The chain is built from TRBV10-1 and TRBJ2-5, with a possible D match to TRBD1 (5 bases). The end of the DNA fits TRBJ2-7 better, so the J call may be wrong. This CDR3 region has 13 residues. Germline-derived CDR1 and CDR2 are WNHNN and SYGVQD (reference sequence). The CDR3 protein is CASSEAGRDEQYF. DNA of the CDR3: TGCGCCAGCAGTGAGGCAGGGCGCGACGAGCAGTACTTC.

CDR3 bases: TGCGCCAGCAGCATGATAGCGGGAGAGGGGAATGAGCAGTTCTTC. As protein: CASSMIAGEGNEQFF. J is TRBJ2-1 and V is TRBV5-1; 9 positions match TRBD2. There are 15 residues in the CDR3. From germline, CDR1 is SGHRS and CDR2 YFSETQ. V shed 4 bases, J shed 7 bases, and the junction held 9 bases outside the gene matches.

The chain employs TRBV27 and TRBJ2-1; D possibly corresponds to TRBD1 (6 bases). The CDR3 has 15 amino acids. V lost 7 bases and J lost 8, with 21 bases in between. Germline lookup yields CDR1 MNHEY and CDR2 SMNVEV (reference sequence). The CDR3 here is CASTQTVAGVHEQFF. The CDR3, as DNA: TGTGCCAGCACCCAAACAGTGGCAGGGGTGCATGAGCAGTTCTTC.

This chain links TRBV10-3 with TRBJ1-5, with 8 bases lining up with TRBD1. From germline, CDR1 is ENHRY and CDR2 SYGVKD. V gave up 5 bases and J gave up 5 bases; unmatched junction bases: 8. There are 15 residues in the CDR3. The CDR3 coding sequence is TGTGCCATCAGTCCGGACAGGGCAGCAGATCAGCCCCAGCATTTT. It yields the protein CAISPDRAADQPQHF.

V usage is TRBV6-6 and J usage is TRBJ2-7; 7 bases agree with TRBD1. The length of the CDR3 is 13 residues. CDR1 MNHNY and CDR2 SVGAGI come from the germline V gene (reference sequence). V dropped 2 bases and J dropped 2; count of bases not matched to a gene: 0. Here the CDR3 reads CASSYQGAYEQYF. CDR3 in DNA: TGTGCCAGCAGTTACCAGGGGGCCTACGAGCAGTACTTC.

The V and J genes are TRBV10-3 and TRBJ2-5; 7 bases agree with TRBD1. The J segment lost 3 bases and the V segment lost 10 bases, leaving 8 bases of the junction unmatched. Germline CDR1 reads ENHRY; CDR2 reads SYGVKD. The CDR3 spans 13 residues. The CDR3 sequence is CATSGTEKETQYF. The CDR3 nucleotides are TGTGCCACCTCAGGGACAGAAAAAGAGACCCAGTACTTC.

The CDR3 region is CASSGSWTNEKLFF. As DNA, the CDR3 is TGTGCCAGCAGCGGTAGTTGGACTAATGAAAAACTGTTTTTT. The chain employs TRBV7-2 and TRBJ1-4; D uncertain. The CDR3 is made up of 14 amino acids. Germline CDR1 SGHTA, CDR2 FQGNSA. V was shortened by 5 bases and J by 2 bases, with 9 bases between the two germline ends.

This clone came up a few times. The chain has TRBV6-1 and TRBJ1-1; no definite D call. There are 13 residues in the CDR3. Germline-derived CDR1 and CDR2 are MNHNS and SASEGT. The V end was cut by 6 bases, the J end by 0 bases, with 8 bases between. The DNA for the CDR3 is TGTGCCAGCAGAACAGAGCTGAACACTGAAGCTTTCTTT. This sequence encodes CASRTELNTEAFF.

This chain links TRBV12-5 with TRBJ1-2, with 7 bases aligning to TRBD1. The trim removed 3 bases at V and 5 bases at J, leaving 9 bases unmatched. CDR1 is LGHNT and CDR2 is FRNRAP in the germline V gene. The CDR3 sequence is 15 residues long. The CDR3 bases are TGTGCTAGTGGTTTTAGCGGGAGGGGGCATTATGGCTACACCTTC. Translation: CASGFSGRGHYGYTF.

This clone was seen a handful of times. The chain carries TRBV7-9 and TRBJ2-5, with D possibly matching TRBD2 (7 bases). This CDR3 contains 17 residues. Trimming shortened V by 0 bases and J by 1 base, and 15 bases separated the two germline ends. Germline CDR1 SEHNR, CDR2 FQNEAQ (reference sequence). CDR3 sequence (DNA): TGTGCCAGCAGCTTAGCGCGTGGGGGGGCGTCCCAAGAGACCCAGTACTTC. It yields the protein CASSLARGGASQETQYF.

The CDR3 is CASSSSANTDTQYF. The CDR3 nucleotides are TGTGCCAGCAGCTCTAGCGCAAACACAGATACGCAGTATTTT. The chain is built from TRBV11-2 and TRBJ2-3; TRBD2 is a possible D gene (6 bases). In germline, CDR1 is SGHAT, CDR2 FQNNGV. Trimming shortened V by 4 bases and J by 2 bases, and 10 bases separated the two germline ends. The CDR3 sequence is 14 residues long.

The rearrangement uses TRBV5-6 and TRBJ2-1; a weak D match, TRBD1 (6 bases). The CDR3 covers 15 residues. Deletions cut 1 base from V and 2 bases from J, with 10 bases between. Germline lookup yields CDR1 SGHDT and CDR2 YYEEEE. CDR3 DNA sequence: TGTGCCAGCAGCTTGTCAGGGGTCCCCTACAATGAGCAGTTCTTC. As protein: CASSLSGVPYNEQFF.

The chain uses TRBV5-6 and TRBJ2-3, with 12 bases matching TRBD2. CDR3 length: 16 amino acids. Trimming cost V 3 bases and J 5 bases; bases outside gene matches: 7. Germline CDR1 and CDR2: SGHDT and YYEEEE. The CDR3 sequence: CASSSRLAGVVDTQYF. The CDR3, as DNA: TGTGCCAGCAGCTCTAGACTAGCGGGAGTTGTAGATACGCAGTATTTT.

The chain employs TRBV18 and TRBJ1-4; D may be TRBD1 (5 bases). Germline CDR1 KGHSH, CDR2 LQKENI. Trimming stripped 2 bases from V and 4 bases from J, with 11 bases between. This CDR3 has 15 amino acids. The CDR3 bases are TGTGCCAGCTCACCATTCGGGGACTTTAATGAAAAACTGTTTTTT. Protein sequence: CASSPFGDFNEKLFF.

V gene TRBV6-1 combines with J gene TRBJ1-1; a weak D match, TRBD1 (6 bases). V dropped 6 bases and J dropped 3 bases, with 17 bases sitting between them. CDR1 and CDR2 (germline): MNHNS, SASEGT. This CDR3 region has 15 residues. The CDR3 nucleotides are TGTGCCAGCAGCCAGACCACTCCAGGGGACACTGAAGCTTTCTTT. Translating it yields CASSQTTPGDTEAFF.

V usage is TRBV28 and J usage is TRBJ2-7, with 7 nucleotides matching TRBD2. There are 16 residues in the CDR3. Per germline, CDR1 MDHEN and CDR2 SYDVKM. V gave up 3 bases and J gave up 2 bases; unmatched junction bases: 10. The CDR3: CASSFSGGGLPYEQYF. The CDR3 region has the DNA TGTGCCAGCAGTTTTTCGGGCGGGGGATTGCCCTACGAGCAGTACTTC.